This TCR beta chain emerged from a study of shared clonotypes between healthy human individuals. Across the study: Three plates were used per donor for CD4 naive, three for CD4 memory, two for CD8 naive and one for CD8 memory. Findings and caveats of the study: Exclusively blood specimens were collected; tissue repertoires likely differ.

The protocol was immunoSEQ multiplex PCR, while the TCRdb copy is restricted to in-frame clones and leaves out a portion. The data hold about 960,000 clones, with around 80% observed a single time. As for this clone: Its antigen is still unknown.

CDR3 length equals 14 residues. The germline CDR1 and CDR2 sequences are MNHNS and SASEGT. Trimming left V 1 base short and J 7 bases short, with 13 bases between. The sample was memory CD4+ T cells sorted from blood. The subset is: CD45RA-negative fraction. The receptor was derived from a man younger than 35 in good health. V usage is TRBV6-1 and J usage is TRBJ1-2; no reliable D call. CDR3 in amino acids: CASSEEHGFGGYTF. CDR3 DNA sequence: TGTGCCAGCAGTGAAGAACACGGGTTTGGTGGCTACACCTTC.